The T cell receptor beta chain described here comes from a study of blood T cell repertoires in COVID-19. Overall study context: From T cells, B-cell-depleted T cells, or PBMCs came the material, which was cDNA or gDNA.

Germline V lookup: CDR1 SNHLY, CDR2 FYNNEI. V was pared by 9 bases and J by 6 bases, with 14 bases between. The CDR3 is 13 residues long. As originally analysed: Reference gene primer amplification gave nucleated cell count estimates. Sequencing was performed with immunoSEQ multiplex PCR; in TCRdb, only in-frame clones are kept and a portion is missing. That table gives V, J and clone size, and the DNA gave D and trimming. The table shows roughly 140,000 clones, with approximately 88% occurring only once. The clonotype comes from a human donor in a cohort sampled during active COVID-19. V usage is TRBV2 and J usage is TRBJ1-4; no reliable D call. The sequenced material came from peripheral blood. Here the CDR3 DNA reads TGTGCCAGTTTCGGGGAGGCTGATGAAAAACTGTTTTTT. This gives the protein CASFGEADEKLFF.